This T cell receptor (beta chain) came from a study of Graves' ophthalmopathy and Graves' hyperthyroidism. This clonotype was counted many times. Antigen specificity is unknown. Amplifying from RNA transcripts, the study obtained TCR beta CDR3 regions. The workflow started with a first-round RT-PCR run with HTBI primers and then moved on to a second-round multiplex PCR. In TCRdb, the multiplex PCR reads were re-called with MiXCR into one record per CDR3 protein. The sample records hundreds of thousands of distinct CDR3 sequences, 15% being singletons. Researchers classed hyperthyroidism as stable given no ophthalmopathy within 18 months of follow-up. V was cut by 1 base and J by 6 bases, with 12 bases left in between. The CDR3 runs to 14 residues. Broader study findings: Separation of ophthalmopathy from stable hyperthyroidism was achieved by a 13-signature model, at about 89% sensitivity and roughly 80% specificity.

The material sequenced was peripheral blood. The receptor comes from a woman under 30 with stable Graves' hyperthyroidism. The chain joins TRBV12-3 or TRBV12-4 to TRBJ1-2; TRBD1 might be the D (6 bases). CDR3 in amino acids: CASSLGTAFNGYTF. The CDR3 DNA reads as TGTGCCAGCAGTTTAGGGACAGCCTTTAATGGCTACACCTTC.